The table lists the clone carrying this TCR beta chain with a few counts. What it binds is unknown. With 60 Vbeta and 13 Jbeta primers, the PCR was carried out. Data came from immunoSEQ multiplex PCR; TCRdb stores just in-frame clones and leaves some out. Of approximately 95,000 clones in the sample, about 86% were seen once. V dropped 3 bases and J dropped 5 bases, with 13 bases sitting between them. This CDR3 is 14 amino acids long. Germline assignment: CDR1 LNHDA and CDR2 SQIVND (reference sequence). The sample belongs to a study of cytomegalovirus exposure and HLA in healthy donors. Study-wide results and caveats: Most subjects' HLA-A and HLA-B alleles were reportedly predicted from TCR beta sequences. Cytomegalovirus association was listed for 164 TCR beta chains.

The source of this sequence is a woman in her 70s in good health and CMV-seropositive. This sequence joins TRBV19 and TRBJ1-1, with D possibly TRBD1 on 5 matching bases. The sequenced material came from PBMCs. CDR3 residues: CASSMGGKRTEAFF. In nucleotides, the CDR3 is TGTGCCAGTAGTATGGGGGGAAAGAGAACTGAAGCTTTCTTT.